These 4 T cell receptor beta chains were sequenced from one sample in a study of blood T cell repertoires in COVID-19. Produced via immunoSEQ multiplex PCR; TCRdb's table is partial and in-frame only. The table has 150,000 to 200,000 clones, around 84% seen once. Sequencing was carried out using PBMCs or T cells enriched from blood (not recorded which). These receptors were taken from a man aged 50-59 years who had recovered from COVID-19.

In its sample, this clone was seen a few times. V is TRBV4-1 and J is TRBJ2-3; 11 nucleotides align to TRBD2. Germline CDR1 and CDR2: MGHRA and YSYEKL. The CDR3 runs to 17 residues. The V gene end was trimmed by 2 bases and the J gene end by 6 bases; junction bases not matched to a gene: 10. DNA of the CDR3: TGCGCCAGCAGCCAAACCCTTAGCGGGGGGGCCGTGGATACGCAGTATTTT. Protein product: CASSQTLSGGAVDTQYF.

J is TRBJ1-3 and V is TRBV25-1; possible D gene TRBD1, 6 bases. Trimming pared 10 bases from V and 4 bases from J, leaving 14 bases between. Germline V CDR1 and CDR2: MGHDK, SYGVNS. The CDR3 runs to 13 residues. The CDR3 protein is CATRTVPGNTIYF. In DNA form, the CDR3 reads TGTGCCACAAGGACAGTTCCCGGAAACACCATATATTTT. Together with reference TRBV25-1 and TRBJ1-3, the CDR3 gives the full variable domain: EADIYQTPRYLVIGTGKKITLECSQTMGHDKMYWYQQDPGMELHLIHYSYGVNSTEKGDLSSESTVSRIRTEHFPLTLESARPSHTSQYLCATRTVPGNTIYFGEGSWLTVV.

V and J are TRBV3-1 (or the pseudogene TRBV3-2) and TRBJ2-3; 8 bases are shared with TRBD2. Per germline, CDR1 LGHDT and CDR2 YNNKEL (reference sequence). The CDR3 is 14 residues long. Trimming cost V 1 base and J 7 bases; bases outside gene matches: 4. The CDR3 nucleotides are TGTGCCAGCAGCCAAGCGGGGGGGCCGAATACGCAGTATTTT. Translating it yields CASSQAGGPNTQYF.

V is TRBV7-3 and J is TRBJ1-3; D is uncertain. The CDR3 length is 14 residues. Germline values: CDR1 SGHTA, CDR2 FQGTGA. V shed 2 bases and J shed 0 bases, with 5 bases lying between them. CDR3 nucleotide sequence: TGTGCCAGCAGCTTACACAGCTCTGGAAACACCATATATTTT. This sequence encodes CASSLHSSGNTIYF.